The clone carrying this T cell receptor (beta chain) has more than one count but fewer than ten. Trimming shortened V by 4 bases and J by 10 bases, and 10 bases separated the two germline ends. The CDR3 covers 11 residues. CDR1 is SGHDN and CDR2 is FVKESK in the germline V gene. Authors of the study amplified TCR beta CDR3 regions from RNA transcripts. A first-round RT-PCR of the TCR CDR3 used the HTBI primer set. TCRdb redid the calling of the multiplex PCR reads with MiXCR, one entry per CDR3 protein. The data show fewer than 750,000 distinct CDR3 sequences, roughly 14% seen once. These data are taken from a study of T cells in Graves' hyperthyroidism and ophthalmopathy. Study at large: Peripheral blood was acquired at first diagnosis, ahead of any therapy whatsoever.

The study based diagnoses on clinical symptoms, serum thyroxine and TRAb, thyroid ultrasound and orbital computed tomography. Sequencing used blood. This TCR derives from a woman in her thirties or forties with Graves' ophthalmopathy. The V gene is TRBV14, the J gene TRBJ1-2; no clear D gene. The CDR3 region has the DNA TGTGCCAGCAGCCGGGGAAGAGACTACACCTTC. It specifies CASSRGRDYTF.